What follows describes a single T cell receptor (beta chain). Original analysis: Cell counts per sample came from amplifying reference gene primers. Generated by immunoSEQ multiplex PCR, the TCRdb table keeps only in-frame clones and is missing some. V, J and clone size were drawn from that table, and D and trimming were deduced from the DNA. The sample shows 350,000 or so clones, almost 90% of them seen only once. Per the germline V gene, CDR1 is MNHEY and CDR2 is SMNVEV (reference sequence). Trimming cost V 5 bases and J 7 bases, with 15 bases left between them. The CDR3 has 14 amino acids. This entry is derived from a study of blood T cell repertoires in COVID-19. The overall study: Spain, Italy and the United States supplied samples that represented acute and convalescent COVID-19. T cells, B-cell-depleted T cells, or PBMCs supplied cDNA or gDNA.

Participants had their cohort set by participant-reported clinical history. The chain carries TRBV27 and TRBJ1-5, with D perhaps matching TRBD1 (5 bases). This receptor was identified in a woman aged 30 to 39 who had been exposed to COVID-19. Source material: PBMCs or T cells enriched from blood (not recorded which). CDR3 region: CASSPMAGHQPQHF. The CDR3 DNA sequence: TGTGCCAGCAGTCCGATGGCAGGGCACCAGCCCCAGCATTTT.